This T cell receptor (beta chain) was observed in a study of T cell repertoires in cytomegalovirus infection. Study information: A matching HLA type, together with CMV infection, was signaled by public TCR beta signatures.

TCRdb reprocessed the reads with MiXCR, giving one entry per CDR3 protein. Among some 350,000 distinct CDR3 sequences listed, 18% were seen once. V was pared by 4 bases and J by 5 bases, with 21 bases between. CDR3 length: 17 amino acids. The germline V gene has CDR1 MDHEN and CDR2 SYDVKM. Study-level results: CMV-specific HLA-C-restricted TCR beta clonotypes dominated the ex vivo response. Based on cumulative public TCR beta family frequency, carriers of CMV plus the relevant HLA were identified.

A few counts support this clonotype. What it binds is not known. The sequence came from a human donor in good health (CMV status not recorded). Some clones in this sample may be carry-over from other donors' samples. Specimen: PBMCs. This chain connects TRBV28 to TRBJ1-5; tentative D call: TRBD1 (5 bases). This CDR3 is CASSWTSAVVMDQPQHF. The CDR3 DNA follows: TGTGCCAGCAGTTGGACATCCGCGGTAGTGATGGATCAGCCCCAGCATTTT.